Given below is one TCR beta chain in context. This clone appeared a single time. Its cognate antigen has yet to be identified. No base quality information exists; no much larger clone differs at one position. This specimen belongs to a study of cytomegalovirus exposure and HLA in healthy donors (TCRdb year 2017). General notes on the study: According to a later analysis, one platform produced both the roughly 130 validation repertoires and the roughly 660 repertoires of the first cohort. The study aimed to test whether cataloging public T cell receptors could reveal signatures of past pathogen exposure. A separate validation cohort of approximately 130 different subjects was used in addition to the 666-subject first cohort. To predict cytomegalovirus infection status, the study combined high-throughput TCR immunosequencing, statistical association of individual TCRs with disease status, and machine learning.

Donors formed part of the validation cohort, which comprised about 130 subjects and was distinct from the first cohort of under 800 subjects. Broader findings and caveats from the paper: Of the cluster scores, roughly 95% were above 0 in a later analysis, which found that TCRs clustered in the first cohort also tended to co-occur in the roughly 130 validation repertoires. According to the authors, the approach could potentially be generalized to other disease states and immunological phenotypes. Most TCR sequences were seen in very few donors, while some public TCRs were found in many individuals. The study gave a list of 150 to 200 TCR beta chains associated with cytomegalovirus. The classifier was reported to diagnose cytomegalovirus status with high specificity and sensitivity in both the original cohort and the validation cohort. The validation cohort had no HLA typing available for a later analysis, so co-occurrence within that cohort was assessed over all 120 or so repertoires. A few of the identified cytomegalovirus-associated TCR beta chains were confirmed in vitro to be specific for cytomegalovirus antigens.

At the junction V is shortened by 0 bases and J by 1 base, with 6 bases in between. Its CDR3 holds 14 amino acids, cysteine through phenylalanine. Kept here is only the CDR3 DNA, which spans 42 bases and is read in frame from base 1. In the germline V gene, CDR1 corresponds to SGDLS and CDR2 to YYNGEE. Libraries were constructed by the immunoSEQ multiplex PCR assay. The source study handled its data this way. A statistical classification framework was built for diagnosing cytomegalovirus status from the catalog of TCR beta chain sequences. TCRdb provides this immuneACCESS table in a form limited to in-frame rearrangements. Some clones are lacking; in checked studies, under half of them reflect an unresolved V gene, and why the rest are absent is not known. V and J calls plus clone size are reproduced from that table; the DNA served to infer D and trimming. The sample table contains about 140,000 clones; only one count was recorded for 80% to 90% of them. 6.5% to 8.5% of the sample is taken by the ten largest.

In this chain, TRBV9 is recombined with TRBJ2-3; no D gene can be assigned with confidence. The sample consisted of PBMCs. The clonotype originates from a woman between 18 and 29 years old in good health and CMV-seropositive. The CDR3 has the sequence CASSVGQGTDTQYF. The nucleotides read TGTGCCAGCAGCGTAGGGCAGGGCACAGATACGCAGTATTTT.